The 17 T cell receptor beta chains presented below share a single source sample, sequenced in a study of T-cell reconstitution after alpha-beta-depleted transplantation in children. This sample's TCRbeta library carried unique molecular identifier barcodes. TCRdb re-analysed the PCR reads in MiXCR, keeping a single row per CDR3 protein. This sample has around 400,000 distinct CDR3 sequences, with about 20% found just once. The sample in question was PBMCs from the stem cell graft donor, obtained from the stem cell graft. Receptors originate from a human donor who donated a stem cell graft to a child with acute myeloid leukemia.

This clonotype was counted at least ten times. V gene TRBV6-6 combines with J gene TRBJ2-1, with a weak D call TRBD2 (5 bases). Trimming shortened V by 3 bases and J by 8 bases, and 5 bases separated the two germline ends. The V gene's germline CDR1 is MNHNY and CDR2 SVGAGI (reference sequence). The CDR3 contains 11 residues. CDR3: CASSYSDEQFF. For the CDR3, the DNA is TGTGCCAGCAGTTATAGCGATGAGCAGTTCTTC.

The gene calls are TRBV4-1 and TRBJ2-7; D call uncertain. Germline assignment: CDR1 MGHRA and CDR2 YSYEKL. V was pared by 0 bases and J by 3 bases, with 9 bases between. This CDR3 is 14 amino acids long. CDR3 amino acids: CASSQDGQVYEQYF. The CDR3 DNA follows: TGCGCCAGCAGCCAAGATGGGCAAGTCTACGAGCAGTACTTC.

In its sample, this clonotype was seen a few times. The V call is TRBV5-1, the J call TRBJ2-5, with TRBD1 identical over 8 bases. The trim removed 3 bases at V and 7 bases at J, leaving 8 bases unmatched. Looked up from germline, CDR1 is SGHRS and CDR2 is YFSETQ. The CDR3 runs to 14 residues. The CDR3 nucleotides are TGCGCCAGCAGCTCTCGGACAGGGAGTGGGACCCAGTACTTC. It specifies CASSSRTGSGTQYF. The full variable domain, with the rest looked up from reference TRBV5-1 and TRBJ2-5, is KAGVTQTPRYLIKTRGQQVTLSCSPISGHRSVSWYQQTPGQGLQFLFEYFSETQRNKGNFPGRFSGRQFSNSRSEMNVSTLELGDSALYLCASSSRTGSGTQYFGPGTRLLVL.

This clonotype was seen a few times. V gene TRBV28 combines with J gene TRBJ2-3; no reliable D call. Germline V gives CDR1 MDHEN, CDR2 SYDVKM. V dropped 7 bases and J dropped 2 bases, with 16 bases sitting between them. CDR3 length: 15 residues. The CDR3 region is CASTYNVLNTDTQYF. CDR3 coding DNA: TGTGCCAGCACCTATAATGTTTTGAACACAGATACGCAGTATTTT.

This clonotype was counted between two and nine times. The chain is built from TRBV7-2 and TRBJ2-7; D not resolved. Between the trimmed V and J ends, which lost 7 bases and 2 bases, there was a span of 9 bases. The CDR3 runs to 12 residues. Germline V gene sequence: CDR1 SGHTA, CDR2 FQGNSA. This CDR3 reads CASISDAYEQYF. The DNA for the CDR3 is TGTGCCAGCATCTCCGATGCCTACGAGCAGTACTTC.

V is TRBV5-1 and J is TRBJ2-1; 7 bases agree with TRBD2. CDR1 SGHRS and CDR2 YFSETQ come from the germline V gene. CDR3 length equals 18 residues. J gave up 0 bases and V 5 bases, and 14 bases lay outside the gene matches. The CDR3: CASRWEGLSRASYNEQFF. The CDR3 DNA is TGCGCCAGCAGGTGGGAGGGCTTATCCCGCGCCTCCTACAATGAGCAGTTCTTC.

The rearrangement links TRBV15 to TRBJ2-2, with D perhaps matching TRBD1 or TRBD2 (5 bases each). The CDR3 totals 15 residues. V was pared by 5 bases and J by 5 bases, with 15 bases between. Germline lookup yields CDR1 LNHNV and CDR2 YYDKDF (reference sequence). The CDR3 reads CATSGRDPLTGELFF. In nucleotides, the CDR3 is TGTGCCACCAGCGGCCGGGACCCCCTAACCGGGGAGCTGTTTTTT.

This clonotype was counted a few times. The DNA of the CDR3 is TGTGCCAGCACCCGGGGCCCCATGGTATGGGAAAAACTGTTTTTT. Translation: CASTRGPMVWEKLFF. The gene calls are TRBV11-2 and TRBJ1-4, with D possibly matching TRBD1 (5 bases). V lost 7 bases to trimming and J lost 8 bases, with 20 bases between them. The CDR3 loop spans 15 amino acids. CDR1 SGHAT and CDR2 FQNNGV come from the germline V gene.

This rearrangement joins TRBV5-1 to TRBJ1-3; D gene uncertain. Germline V gives CDR1 SGHRS, CDR2 YFSETQ. V was cut by 0 bases and J by 0 bases, with 4 bases left in between. The CDR3 sequence is 14 residues long. The CDR3 coding sequence is TGCGCCAGCAGCTTGGGGGACTCTGGAAACACCATATATTTT. Protein: CASSLGDSGNTIYF.

This clonotype was seen many times. This chain joins TRBV12-3 or TRBV12-4 and TRBJ2-5; 7 bases map to TRBD2. The CDR3 extends over 14 amino acids. Trimming cost V 6 bases and J 4 bases; bases outside gene matches: 8. CDR3 protein: CASRWREWGETQYF. CDR3 coding DNA: TGTGCCAGCAGATGGCGGGAGTGGGGAGAGACCCAGTACTTC.

This clonotype was seen only a few times. The CDR3 region has the DNA TGCGCCAGCAGCCCGGGGGCAGGGACCTCCTACGAGCAGTACTTC. Amino acid sequence: CASSPGAGTSYEQYF. The chain couples TRBV5-1 to TRBJ2-7, with D perhaps TRBD1 or TRBD2 (6 bases each). The germline V gene has CDR1 SGHRS and CDR2 YFSETQ. The V end lost 4 bases, the J end lost 0 bases, and 14 bases lay between the germline ends. This CDR3 spans 15 amino acids.

This clonotype was observed many times. V usage is TRBV12-3 or TRBV12-4 and J usage is TRBJ2-6; perhaps TRBD1 as D (6 bases). This CDR3 is built from 18 residues. V shed 2 bases and J shed 1 base, with 15 bases lying between them. CDR3 sequence (DNA): TGTGCCAGCAGTTTAATGGGGACAACAGGGTCTGGGGCCAACGTCCTGACTTTC. This gives the protein CASSLMGTTGSGANVLTF.

This clonotype was seen just once. The V gene is TRBV11-2, the J gene TRBJ2-1; TRBD1 matches 11 bases. In germline, CDR1 is SGHAT, CDR2 FQNNGV. V dropped 3 bases and J dropped 5; count of bases not matched to a gene: 12. This CDR3 comprises 18 residues. The CDR3: CASSFPFRGTGGNNEQFF. The CDR3 nucleotides are TGTGCCAGCAGCTTTCCCTTTCGCGGGACAGGGGGAAACAATGAGCAGTTCTTC.

This clonotype was seen ten or more times. The chain joins TRBV6-5 to TRBJ2-1; D remains ambiguous. V lost 0 bases, J lost 6 bases, and 9 bases lay in between. This CDR3 region has 14 residues. Germline V gene data show CDR1 as MNHEY and CDR2 as SVGAGI. The CDR3 here is CASSYSTEPNEQFF. The CDR3 coding sequence is TGTGCCAGCAGTTACTCGACCGAGCCCAATGAGCAGTTCTTC.

The rearrangement joins TRBV7-8 to TRBJ1-1; 7 bases match TRBD1. The V gene's germline CDR1 is SGHVS and CDR2 FQNEAQ. After removal of 4 bases from V and 5 bases from J, the junction contained 10 bases not matched to a gene. The CDR3 has 15 amino acids. The CDR3 loop reads CASSSRQGRYTEAFF. CDR3 bases: TGTGCCAGCAGCTCGCGACAGGGAAGATATACTGAAGCTTTCTTT.

The V and J genes are TRBV5-1 and TRBJ2-3; a weak D match, TRBD1 (5 bases). Deletions cut 0 bases from V and 6 bases from J, with 5 bases between. The CDR3 is 12 amino acids. Germline lookup yields CDR1 SGHRS and CDR2 YFSETQ. The CDR3 sequence: CASSLEGDTQYF. CDR3 in DNA: TGCGCCAGCAGCTTGGAGGGGGATACGCAGTATTTT.

This clonotype has a handful of counts. This chain links TRBV24-1 with TRBJ2-1; D is tentatively TRBD1 or TRBD2 (5 bases each). The germline V and J ends were trimmed by 8 bases and 0 bases, with 19 bases remaining between them. Germline assignment: CDR1 KGHDR and CDR2 SFDVKD. This CDR3 is 17 amino acids long. The CDR3 DNA sequence: TGTGCCACCACCCCCTCGGGGTCAGGGAGCTCCTACAATGAGCAGTTCTTC. This sequence encodes CATTPSGSGSSYNEQFF.